Listed here are 3 T cell receptor beta chains from one sample, sequenced in a study of regulatory T cells in long-lasting Graves disease. Library construction for TCR beta used iRepertoire HTBI primers and Arm-PCR of CDR3 regions. TCRdb independently ran MiXCR on the multiplex PCR reads; one entry per CDR3 protein. The repertoire consists of 450,000 or so distinct CDR3 sequences, with about 22% occurring once and the leading ten covering about an eighth. The time point: persistent/refractory GD, antithyroid drugs over 5 years with positive TRAb. PBMCs were the source of the RNA used for TCR sequencing. Material: peripheral blood mononuclear cells (PBMCs), obtained when the disease was refractory, from a patient treated with antithyroid drugs. The receptors originated from a female donor with Graves disease.

The rearrangement uses TRBV20-1 and TRBJ1-5; D is possibly TRBD1 (5 bases). Germline lookup yields CDR1 DFQATT and CDR2 SNEGSKA (reference sequence). The V and J ends lost 1 base and 6 bases respectively, with 13 bases between them. CDR3 size: 14 residues. CDR3 DNA: TGCAGTGCTAGAGGAGTAGGGGTGGCTCAGCCCCAGCATTTT. This gives the protein CSARGVGVAQPQHF.

V and J are TRBV20-1 and TRBJ2-7; 10 bases are shared with TRBD2. V lost 1 base, J lost 4 bases, and 7 bases stayed unmatched. CDR3 length: 15 residues. CDR1 is DFQATT, CDR2 SNEGSKA, per germline (reference sequence). CDR3 sequence (DNA): TGCAGTGCTAGAGTTCCCGGGACTAGCGTATACGAGCAGTACTTC. Translated: CSARVPGTSVYEQYF.

This clonotype was found once. This may come from a read error, since a much larger clone is one base off. The CDR3 ends on some other residue instead of the conserved phenylalanine or tryptophan, so this is likely a read error. The V call is TRBV7-2, the J call TRBJ1-1; 9 bases agree with TRBD1. The CDR3 is made up of 15 amino acids. CDR1 and CDR2 (germline): SGHTA, FQGNSA. J was trimmed by 7 bases and V by 5 bases; bases with no gene match: 11. CDR3 DNA sequence: TGTGCCAGCAGCCCGACAGGGGGTTCGGGAGGTGAAGCTTTCTCT. Translation: CASSPTGGSGGEAFS.